Here is one TCR beta chain with its context. Its antigen is currently unknown. These data belong to a study of OX40 agonist ivuxolimab in advanced cancers. Study-level findings and limits: On average, a greater number of expanded clones characterised CD8+ T cells relative to CD4+. With doses of 0.1-3.0 mg/kg, partial responders showed among the lowest clonal expansion.

Trimming pared 3 bases from V and 7 bases from J, leaving 10 bases between. The CDR3 has 13 amino acids. CDR1 SGHVS and CDR2 FNYEAQ come from the germline V gene. Method: immunoSEQ multiplex PCR; TCRdb's copy keeps in-frame clones and lacks some. The sample shows some 37,000 clones, almost 85% of them seen only once. This sample comprised CD4+ or CD8+ T cells sorted from blood, obtained in a trial of the OX40 agonist ivuxolimab. This receptor was taken from an adult with an advanced solid tumor such as melanoma, head and neck, liver or kidney cancer. The V and J genes are TRBV7-6 and TRBJ2-1, with a tentative D call TRBD2 (6 bases). CDR3 in DNA: TGTGCCAGCAGCTTTTTTGGGGGGAATGAGCAGTTCTTC. Translated, it gives CASSFFGGNEQFF. Complete variable domain (other parts from reference TRBV7-6 and TRBJ2-1): GAGVSQSPRYKVTKRGQDVALRCDPISGHVSLYWYRQALGQGPEFLTYFNYEAQQDKSGLPNDRFSAERPEGSISTLTIQRTEQRDSAMYRCASSFFGGNEQFFGPGTRLTVL.